A single sample is the source of the 9 T cell receptor beta chains below, sequenced in a study of blood T cell repertoires in COVID-19. The table came from immunoSEQ multiplex PCR; TCRdb's copy has only in-frame clones and leaves some out. The sample yields about 150,000 clones, about 85% seen once. The sample comprised PBMCs or T cells enriched from blood (not recorded which). The receptors derive from a woman in her 40s who had been exposed to COVID-19.

The V call is TRBV7-9, the J call TRBJ1-1; D ambiguous. The CDR3 totals 14 residues. The V and J ends lost 1 base and 5 bases respectively, with 11 bases between them. Germline loops: CDR1 SEHNR, CDR2 FQNEAQ (reference sequence). CDR3 coding DNA: TGTGCCAGCAGCTTAGATTTCTTGCGGACTGAAGCTTTCTTT. It translates to CASSLDFLRTEAFF.

V is TRBV7-2 and J is TRBJ1-4; weak D call: TRBD1 (6 bases). This CDR3 comprises 15 residues. Trimming took 5 bases from V and 8 from J, leaving 18 bases between them. The germline CDR1 and CDR2 sequences are SGHTA and FQGNSA. CDR3 region: CASSMGVQGREKLFF. Here the CDR3 DNA reads TGTGCCAGCAGCATGGGGGTACAGGGTCGCGAAAAACTGTTTTTT.

The CDR3 sequence: CASSAQGVEWGTEAFF. In DNA form, the CDR3 reads TGTGCCAGCAGTGCACAGGGGGTTGAGTGGGGCACTGAAGCTTTCTTT. The V and J genes are TRBV6-1 and TRBJ1-1, with 8 bases aligning to TRBD1. J gave up 4 bases and V 4 bases, and 11 bases lay outside the gene matches. The CDR3 is made up of 16 amino acids. Looked up from germline, CDR1 is MNHNS and CDR2 is SASEGT.

The genes are TRBV18 and TRBJ2-3; 12 bases align to TRBD2. J was trimmed by 4 bases and V by 5 bases; bases with no gene match: 4. Germline values: CDR1 KGHSH, CDR2 LQKENI. This CDR3 has 15 amino acids. The CDR3 reads CASSALAGGPDTQYF. The CDR3 bases are TGTGCCAGCTCAGCACTAGCGGGGGGTCCAGATACGCAGTATTTT.

The chain is built from TRBV7-9 and TRBJ1-1; 7 bases align to TRBD1. V shed 3 bases and J 4 bases; nucleotides not matched to a gene: 8. The CDR3 consists of 15 residues. CDR1 and CDR2 (germline): SEHNR, FQNEAQ (reference sequence). The CDR3 DNA follows: TGTGCCAGCAGCTTTGTTAGGGGGCGTGGCACTGAAGCTTTCTTT. It yields the protein CASSFVRGRGTEAFF.

The V call is TRBV20-1, the J call TRBJ2-7; D not resolved. The germline V and J ends were trimmed by 6 bases and 5 bases, with 8 bases remaining between them. Germline lookup yields CDR1 DFQATT and CDR2 SNEGSKA (reference sequence). The CDR3 sequence is 10 residues long. The CDR3 spells CSAAGDEQYF. CDR3 nucleotides: TGCAGTGCCGCCGGAGACGAGCAGTACTTC.

The chain employs TRBV15 and TRBJ2-1, with no clear D. The length of the CDR3 is 14 residues. Trimming cost V 4 bases and J 0 bases, with 7 bases left between them. Germline V gene lookup returns CDR1 LNHNV and CDR2 YYDKDF (reference sequence). In DNA form, the CDR3 reads TGTGCCACCAGCACACAAAGCTCCTACAATGAGCAGTTCTTC. Translation: CATSTQSSYNEQFF.

This chain connects TRBV3-1 (or the pseudogene TRBV3-2) to TRBJ2-5, with TRBD2 as a possible D gene (6 bases). The CDR3 contains 17 residues. Germline lookup yields CDR1 LGHDT and CDR2 YNNKEL (reference sequence). V lost 4 bases and J lost 5, with 23 bases in between. CDR3 protein: CASSPGERVRRMETQYF. In DNA, the CDR3 is TGTGCCAGCAGCCCCGGCGAGCGGGTCAGGAGGATGGAGACCCAGTACTTC.

This rearrangement joins TRBV7-9 to TRBJ2-5, with D perhaps TRBD1 (6 bases). The length of the CDR3 is 15 residues. V gave up 5 bases and J gave up 2 bases, with 15 bases separating them. The germline gives CDR1 SEHNR, CDR2 FQNEAQ (reference sequence). For the CDR3, the DNA is TGTGCCAGCAGCGCACAGGGTATAACTCAAGAGACCCAGTACTTC. As protein: CASSAQGITQETQYF.